These 17 T cell receptor beta chains came from one sample sequenced in a study of blood T cell repertoires in COVID-19. The protocol was immunoSEQ multiplex PCR, while the TCRdb copy is restricted to in-frame clones and leaves out a portion. The sample lists 250,000 or so clones, approximately 86% seen once, with roughly 6.4% in the top ten. Material for sequencing was peripheral blood. Receptors were obtained from a woman aged 55 to 70 with active or convalescent COVID-19.

CDR3 region: CAWSGVGQGEAFF. CDR3 nucleotide sequence: TGTGCCTGGAGCGGTGTTGGACAGGGTGAAGCTTTCTTT. V usage is TRBV30 and J usage is TRBJ1-1; 8 bases are shared with TRBD1. CDR1 and CDR2 (germline): GTSNPN, SVGIG (reference sequence). The V and J ends lost 3 bases and 7 bases, in that order; junction bases with no gene match: 7. The CDR3 is 13 residues long.

The gene calls are TRBV19 and TRBJ2-5; 7 bases match TRBD1. This CDR3 has 15 amino acids. Germline-derived CDR1 and CDR2 are LNHDA and SQIVND (reference sequence). J lost 5 bases, V lost 4 bases, and 10 bases had no gene match. The CDR3 nucleotides read TGTGCCAGTAGTAGCCTAACAGGGGTTCTGGAGACCCAGTACTTC. Protein product: CASSSLTGVLETQYF.

The V gene is TRBV5-4, the J gene TRBJ2-1; 11 bases fit TRBD2. CDR3 length: 15 amino acids. The V and J ends lost 2 bases and 10 bases, in that order; junction bases with no gene match: 8. Germline CDR1 and CDR2: SGHNT and YYREEE (reference sequence). Here the CDR3 reads CASSLLLAGDDEQFF. CDR3 DNA: TGTGCCAGCAGCTTATTACTAGCGGGAGATGACGAGCAGTTCTTC.

This clone was seen only a few times. This chain connects TRBV6-5 to TRBJ1-1; tentatively, D is TRBD1 (6 bases). Trimming removed 7 bases from V and 6 bases from J, with 15 bases in between. CDR1 and CDR2 (germline): MNHEY, SVGAGI. This CDR3 spans 13 amino acids. The CDR3 sequence: CASTSSGGSEAFF. In DNA form, the CDR3 reads TGTGCCAGCACCTCATCGGGGGGCTCTGAAGCTTTCTTT.

V and J are TRBV7-9 and TRBJ1-1, with a weak D call TRBD1 (5 bases). The CDR3 runs to 12 residues. The germline V and J ends were trimmed by 2 bases and 8 bases, with 9 bases remaining between them. CDR1 and CDR2 from the germline V gene are SEHNR and FQNEAQ (reference sequence). CDR3 nucleotide sequence: TGTGCCAGCAGCTTACAGGGTAAAGAAGCTTTCTTT. This codes for CASSLQGKEAFF.

This clone came up once. The V and J genes are TRBV3-1 (or the pseudogene TRBV3-2) and TRBJ1-2; D is undetermined. The CDR3 spans 15 residues. The V end lost 0 bases, the J end lost 0 bases, and 8 bases lay between the germline ends. Germline V gene lookup returns CDR1 LGHDT and CDR2 YNNKEL (reference sequence). As DNA, the CDR3 is TGTGCCAGCAGCCAAGACAGGAATACTAACTATGGCTACACCTTC. It translates to CASSQDRNTNYGYTF.

This clone has a handful of counts. V and J are TRBV7-9 and TRBJ1-2; maybe TRBD1 (6 bases). Germline CDR1 SEHNR, CDR2 FQNEAQ (reference sequence). Deletions cut 5 bases from V and 4 bases from J, with 17 bases between. The CDR3 sequence is 15 residues long. CDR3 bases: TGTGCCAGCAGCCCCGGCAGGGGAGATTTCTATGGCTACACCTTC. Its protein is CASSPGRGDFYGYTF. Complete variable domain (other parts from reference TRBV7-9 and TRBJ1-2): DTGVSQNPRHKITKRGQNVTFRCDPISEHNRLYWYRQTLGQGPEFLTYFQNEAQLEKSRLLSDRFSAERPKGSFSTLEIQRTEQGDSAMYLCASSPGRGDFYGYTFGSGTRLTVV.

In its sample, this clone was seen a few times. This chain connects TRBV20-1 to TRBJ2-7, with D unresolved. This CDR3 region has 11 residues. Trimming cost V 6 bases and J 2 bases, with 8 bases left between them. Looked up from germline, CDR1 is DFQATT and CDR2 is SNEGSKA (reference sequence). CDR3 nucleotide sequence: TGCAGTGCCCTAGGCCCCTACGAGCAGTACTTC. This gives the protein CSALGPYEQYF.

Only one count was recorded for this clone. The J gene is TRBJ2-1, the V gene TRBV10-1; 8 bases align to TRBD2. Germline assignment: CDR1 WNHNN and CDR2 SYGVQD (reference sequence). V lost 6 bases, J lost 8 bases, and 6 bases stayed unmatched. This CDR3 is 13 amino acids long. The CDR3 nucleotides are TGCGCCAGCAGCCCCGGACTAGCTTATGAGCAGTTCTTC. The encoded protein is CASSPGLAYEQFF.

Note on this clone: Mismatch with germline at one junction end may stem from a read error. This chain connects TRBV12-3 or TRBV12-4 to TRBJ1-2; D remains ambiguous. There are 13 residues in the CDR3. The CDR3 DNA is TGTGCCAGCTGTTTCACTTCAAACTATGGCTACACCTTC. Amino acids: CASCFTSNYGYTF.

The chain uses TRBV7-9 and TRBJ2-3; 7 bases map to TRBD1. Germline values: CDR1 SEHNR, CDR2 FQNEAQ (reference sequence). V lost 2 bases to trimming and J lost 5 bases; unmatched junction nucleotides: 13. There are 17 residues in the CDR3. The CDR3 spells CASSLPGQPGGGDTQYF. The CDR3 nucleotides are TGTGCCAGCAGCTTACCGGGACAGCCCGGCGGTGGAGATACGCAGTATTTT.

The chain is built from TRBV19 and TRBJ2-2; 8 bases are a match to TRBD2. Germline V gives CDR1 LNHDA, CDR2 SQIVND (reference sequence). The CDR3 has 13 amino acids. Germline trimming cut 7 bases from V and 5 bases from J; bases unmatched to any gene: 3. CDR3 nucleotides: TGTGCCAGTACCCCGGGGGGGACCGGGGAGCTGTTTTTT. Translating it yields CASTPGGTGELFF.

This clone appeared a single time. The rearrangement links TRBV5-6 to TRBJ1-5, with D perhaps matching TRBD1 (6 bases). Germline-derived CDR1 and CDR2 are SGHDT and YYEEEE. The V and J ends lost 2 bases and 1 base respectively, with 13 bases between them. The CDR3 is 16 amino acids. The CDR3 protein is CASSFRGGWSNQPQHF. The CDR3 DNA reads as TGTGCCAGCAGCTTCCGCGGGGGCTGGAGCAATCAGCCCCAGCATTTT.

This chain connects TRBV5-1 to TRBJ1-3, with D perhaps TRBD1 (5 bases). This CDR3 spans 19 amino acids. Germline CDR1 SGHRS, CDR2 YFSETQ. Trimming took off 0 bases at V and 0 bases at J, with 19 bases between the two ends. The CDR3 DNA follows: TGCGCCAGCAGCTTGGTCGGGCAGGGTGATTTCCTCTCTGGAAACACCATATATTTT. This encodes CASSLVGQGDFLSGNTIYF. The whole variable domain, filled in from reference TRBV5-1 and TRBJ1-3, reads KAGVTQTPRYLIKTRGQQVTLSCSPISGHRSVSWYQQTPGQGLQFLFEYFSETQRNKGNFPGRFSGRQFSNSRSEMNVSTLELGDSALYLCASSLVGQGDFLSGNTIYFGEGSWLTVV.

A single count supports this clone. V is TRBV19 and J is TRBJ1-2, with D perhaps matching TRBD1 (6 bases). Germline V lookup: CDR1 LNHDA, CDR2 SQIVND (reference sequence). This CDR3 has 13 amino acids. Between the trimmed V and J ends, which lost 3 bases and 5 bases, there was a span of 10 bases. This CDR3 reads CASSMGRGYGYTF. CDR3 sequence (DNA): TGTGCCAGTAGTATGGGCAGGGGATATGGCTACACCTTC.

V and J are TRBV18 and TRBJ1-5; tentative D call: TRBD1 (5 bases). The CDR3 loop spans 17 amino acids. Trimming cost V 6 bases and J 3 bases, with 21 bases left between them. Germline V gene sequence: CDR1 KGHSH, CDR2 LQKENI. CDR3 amino acids: CASSPSGGGIANQPQHF. DNA for the CDR3: TGTGCCAGCTCCCCGTCGGGGGGGGGAATTGCCAATCAGCCCCAGCATTTT.

This clone was found once. The chain is built from TRBV5-5 and TRBJ1-1; 10 positions agree with TRBD1. V dropped 2 bases and J dropped 5; count of bases not matched to a gene: 6. The CDR3 runs 15 residues. Germline CDR1 reads SGHKS; CDR2 reads YYEKEE (reference sequence). This CDR3 is CASSFRQGARTEAFF. The CDR3 nucleotides read TGTGCCAGCAGCTTCCGACAGGGGGCGAGGACTGAAGCTTTCTTT. The full variable domain, in which reference TRBV5-5 and TRBJ1-1 provide the parts outside the CDR3, is DAGVTQSPTHLIKTRGQQVTLRCSPISGHKSVSWYQQVLGQGPQFIFQYYEKEERGRGNFPDRFSARQFPNYSSELNVNALLLGDSALYLCASSFRQGARTEAFFGQGTRLTVV.